What follows are 23 T cell receptor beta chains derived from one specimen sequenced in a study of blood T cell repertoires in COVID-19. Generated by immunoSEQ multiplex PCR, the TCRdb table keeps only in-frame clones and is missing some. The sample shows about 82,000 clones, around four fifths of them seen only once. Sample: peripheral blood. The source is an elderly man with active or convalescent COVID-19.

This chain uses TRBV2 with TRBJ2-7, with D tentatively TRBD2 (6 bases). V dropped 3 bases and J dropped 3 bases, with 9 bases sitting between them. The germline gives CDR1 SNHLY, CDR2 FYNNEI. The CDR3 is 13 residues long. The CDR3 loop reads CASSEGGNYEQYV. DNA for the CDR3: TGTGCCAGCAGTGAGGGGGGAAACTACGAGCAGTACGTC.

The V gene is TRBV28, the J gene TRBJ1-1; D not certain. Germline V gene data show CDR1 as MDHEN and CDR2 as SYDVKM. The CDR3 runs 13 residues. Trimming cost V 7 bases and J 4 bases, with 13 bases left between them. The CDR3 coding sequence is TGTGCCAGCATCGGGGTTTTGAGCACTGAAGCTTTCTTT. Translated, it gives CASIGVLSTEAFF.

The V gene is TRBV11-2, the J gene TRBJ1-3; D remains unclear. In germline, CDR1 is SGHAT, CDR2 FQNNGV. V was trimmed by 6 bases and J by 2 bases, leaving 14 bases between them. The CDR3 spans 15 residues. The CDR3 DNA reads TGTGCCAGCAGTTCCGGGGTGGGGACTGGAAACACCATATATTTT. Protein sequence: CASSSGVGTGNTIYF.

V usage is TRBV28 and J usage is TRBJ1-1; D possibly corresponds to TRBD1 (6 bases). The CDR3 covers 14 residues. The V end lost 4 bases, the J end lost 1 base, and 10 bases lay between the germline ends. Germline values: CDR1 MDHEN, CDR2 SYDVKM. The CDR3 region is CASSSGQQNTEAFF. CDR3 in DNA: TGTGCCAGCAGTTCAGGACAGCAGAACACTGAAGCTTTCTTT.

V gene TRBV28 combines with J gene TRBJ2-7, with TRBD1 matching over 8 bases. Per germline, CDR1 MDHEN and CDR2 SYDVKM. This CDR3 comprises 16 residues. Unmatched junction bases numbered 11, after V lost 6 bases and J lost 1 base. CDR3 amino acids: CASRPGGQGTSYEQYV. CDR3 nucleotide sequence: TGTGCCAGCAGACCCGGTGGACAGGGAACGTCCTACGAGCAGTACGTC.

The gene calls are TRBV3-1 (or the pseudogene TRBV3-2) and TRBJ1-2, with 9 bases matching TRBD1. The junction had 10 bases not matched to a gene; V was cut back by 5 bases and J by 6 bases. Germline V gives CDR1 LGHDT, CDR2 YNNKEL (reference sequence). The CDR3 has 15 residues. The chain's CDR3 is CASSVPGQGTHGYTF. In nucleotides, the CDR3 is TGTGCCAGCAGCGTTCCGGGACAGGGTACCCATGGCTACACCTTC.

This clone turned up a few times. The V gene is TRBV27, the J gene TRBJ2-1; TRBD1 matches at 7 bases. This CDR3 is built from 14 residues. V lost 6 bases, J lost 9 bases, and 11 bases stayed unmatched. CDR1 MNHEY and CDR2 SMNVEV come from the germline V gene (reference sequence). CDR3 region: CASRMAGGSGEQFF. In DNA form, the CDR3 reads TGTGCCAGCAGAATGGCAGGGGGTTCGGGTGAGCAGTTCTTC.

CDR3 coding DNA: TGTGCCAGTAGTATGACGTTTCGAGGGGGCCAAGAGACCCAGTACTTC. This gives the protein CASSMTFRGGQETQYF. The V gene is TRBV19, the J gene TRBJ2-5; TRBD1 is a possible D gene (6 bases). Germline assignment: CDR1 LNHDA and CDR2 SQIVND (reference sequence). V was cut by 3 bases and J by 1 base, with 15 bases left in between. The CDR3 sequence is 16 residues long.

The chain is built from TRBV7-9 and TRBJ1-4; no clear D. Trimming pared 1 base from V and 4 bases from J, leaving 10 bases between. This CDR3 is built from 15 residues. Germline CDR1 SEHNR, CDR2 FQNEAQ (reference sequence). This CDR3 reads CASSLEARYNEKLFF. The CDR3, as DNA: TGTGCCAGCAGCTTAGAGGCGCGGTATAATGAAAAACTGTTTTTT.

The rearrangement links TRBV11-2 to TRBJ1-2; 8 nucleotides align to TRBD1. J gave up 2 bases and V 4 bases, and 3 bases lay outside the gene matches. The CDR3 totals 14 residues. Germline V gene data show CDR1 as SGHAT and CDR2 as FQNNGV. The CDR3 coding sequence is TGTGCCAGCAGCTCGGGACAGGTGAACTATGGCTACACCTTC. Translated, it gives CASSSGQVNYGYTF.

The chain employs TRBV7-8 and TRBJ2-2, with D tentatively TRBD2 (5 bases). The V gene's germline CDR1 is SGHVS and CDR2 FQNEAQ. The V and J ends lost 0 bases and 1 base respectively, with 12 bases between them. CDR3 length: 17 residues. The CDR3 DNA is TGTGCCAGCAGCTTAGCCGCGGGTGCACGGAACACCGGGGAGCTGTTTTTT. Translated: CASSLAAGARNTGELFF.

The chain has TRBV19 and TRBJ1-1; unclear D gene. CDR1 and CDR2 (germline): LNHDA, SQIVND (reference sequence). The CDR3 has 15 residues. With 1 base removed from V and 0 bases from J, the gap between germline ends came to 9 bases. The CDR3 sequence is CASSIASTLNTEAFF. DNA for the CDR3: TGTGCCAGTAGTATAGCCTCCACACTGAACACTGAAGCTTTCTTT.

The V gene is TRBV2, the J gene TRBJ2-2, with D possibly matching TRBD2 (5 bases). The CDR3 loop spans 14 amino acids. The germline gives CDR1 SNHLY, CDR2 FYNNEI. V shed 7 bases and J shed 1 base, with 10 bases lying between them. CDR3: CASKGLMNTGELFF. The CDR3 DNA reads as TGTGCCAGCAAAGGACTCATGAACACCGGGGAGCTGTTTTTT.

This chain uses TRBV9 with TRBJ1-6; D unresolved. The germline CDR1 and CDR2 sequences are SGDLS and YYNGEE. V was clipped by 0 bases and J by 0 bases, with 16 bases between them. CDR3 length: 19 amino acids. The DNA for the CDR3 is TGTGCCAGCAGCGTAGAACTAGTGCCAACGATCTCCTATAATTCACCCCTCCACTTT. Protein product: CASSVELVPTISYNSPLHF. The full variable domain, completed using reference TRBV9 and TRBJ1-6, is DSGVTQTPKHLITATGQRVTLRCSPRSGDLSVYWYQQSLDQGLQFLIQYYNGEERAKGNILERFSAQQFPDLHSELNLSSLELGDSALYFCASSVELVPTISYNSPLHFGNGTRLTVT.

J is TRBJ1-1 and V is TRBV11-3; maybe TRBD1 (6 bases). Germline CDR1 and CDR2: SGHNT and YENEEA. This CDR3 contains 14 residues. Trimming shortened V by 5 bases and J by 0 bases, and 10 bases separated the two germline ends. The CDR3 nucleotides read TGTGCCAGCAGCAAGACAGGCATGAACACTGAAGCTTTCTTT. Encoded protein: CASSKTGMNTEAFF.

The chain links TRBV5-5 to TRBJ2-3; D remains unclear. Trimming stripped 0 bases from V and 2 bases from J, with 10 bases between. Germline V CDR1 and CDR2: SGHKS, YYEKEE (reference sequence). This CDR3 has 15 amino acids. CDR3 residues: CASSLVASSTDTQYF. The CDR3 DNA follows: TGTGCCAGCAGCTTGGTGGCTTCTTCCACAGATACGCAGTATTTT.

This clone was counted only a few times. The rearrangement joins TRBV27 to TRBJ1-5, with D possibly being TRBD1 (5 bases). Germline CDR1 MNHEY, CDR2 SMNVEV (reference sequence). V lost 2 bases and J lost 8, with 13 bases in between. This CDR3 has 14 amino acids. The CDR3 DNA reads as TGTGCCAGCAGTTTACAGGGAAAGAAGAAGCCCCAGCATTTT. Translating gives CASSLQGKKKPQHF.

The chain employs TRBV7-2 and TRBJ1-4; D uncertain. Germline V gives CDR1 SGHTA, CDR2 FQGNSA. The CDR3 runs to 14 residues. V gave up 5 bases and J gave up 8 bases, with 15 bases separating them. Here the CDR3 DNA reads TGTGCCAGCAGCAAGGGAGATGCAATCGAAAAACTGTTTTTT. It translates to CASSKGDAIEKLFF.

V and J are TRBV28 and TRBJ1-2; the D is unclear. Germline CDR1 is MDHEN and CDR2 is SYDVKM. The CDR3 is 15 residues long. The V and J ends lost 2 bases and 4 bases respectively, with 14 bases between them. The CDR3 sequence is CASSLPRGGSYGYTF. The CDR3 nucleotides read TGTGCCAGCAGTTTACCCAGAGGAGGGAGCTATGGCTACACCTTC.

A remark on this clone: The junction does not match germline at one end; this may be a read error. This chain uses TRBV7-7 with TRBJ1-1; 7 bases fit TRBD1. The CDR3 consists of 12 residues. Germline V gives CDR1 SSHAT, CDR2 FNYEAQ (reference sequence). The CDR3 reads CASSRQGIVAFF. Here the CDR3 DNA reads TGTGCTAGCAGCCGACAGGGAATCGTCGCTTTCTTT.

The chain carries TRBV4-1 and TRBJ2-5; D perhaps matches TRBD2 (6 bases). The CDR3 has 14 residues. Trimming stripped 1 base from V and 9 bases from J, with 15 bases between. Germline V gene sequence: CDR1 MGHRA, CDR2 YSYEKL. The CDR3 coding sequence is TGCGCCAGCAGCCAAGGGGATAGGTCGGGGGCCCAGTACTTC. It is translated as CASSQGDRSGAQYF.

The chain uses TRBV28 and TRBJ1-2; D perhaps matches TRBD1 (5 bases). The V end was cut by 6 bases, the J end by 7 bases, with 12 bases between. The CDR3 is 12 residues long. In germline, CDR1 is MDHEN, CDR2 SYDVKM. CDR3 in amino acids: CASSRPQGGYTF. The CDR3 DNA sequence: TGTGCCAGCAGCAGGCCTCAGGGTGGCTACACCTTC.

The chain carries TRBV11-2 and TRBJ2-5; 7 positions match TRBD1. CDR3 length equals 16 residues. In germline, CDR1 is SGHAT, CDR2 FQNNGV. The trim removed 6 bases at V and 1 base at J, leaving 11 bases unmatched. This CDR3 reads CASSIRGLLTQETQYF. The DNA of the CDR3 is TGTGCCAGCAGTATAAGGGGGCTGCTCACCCAAGAGACCCAGTACTTC.